The clone carrying this TCR beta chain was counted between two and nine times. Its target is not known. Trimming removed 0 bases from V and 8 bases from J; junction bases left unmatched: 7. Germline-derived CDR1 and CDR2 are MNHEY and SVGAGI. The length of the CDR3 is 16 residues. The data belong to a study of cytomegalovirus exposure and HLA in healthy donors. Points from the study as a whole: The authors later found TCR association rates varying by HLA locus, with DRB1 most and HLA-C fewest.

The PCR employed 60 Vbeta primers together with 13 Jbeta primers. Measured with immunoSEQ multiplex PCR; TCRdb has only the in-frame clones, and not every one. The table lists 180,000 or so clones, 76% of them singletons. The chain uses TRBV6-5 and TRBJ1-4; 9 bases agree with TRBD1. Sequencing used PBMCs. The source is a woman under 40 in good health and CMV-seropositive. Here the CDR3 DNA reads TGTGCCAGCAGTTACTCCTCCGGGACAGGGACCGAAAAACTGTTTTTT. Residues: CASSYSSGTGTEKLFF.